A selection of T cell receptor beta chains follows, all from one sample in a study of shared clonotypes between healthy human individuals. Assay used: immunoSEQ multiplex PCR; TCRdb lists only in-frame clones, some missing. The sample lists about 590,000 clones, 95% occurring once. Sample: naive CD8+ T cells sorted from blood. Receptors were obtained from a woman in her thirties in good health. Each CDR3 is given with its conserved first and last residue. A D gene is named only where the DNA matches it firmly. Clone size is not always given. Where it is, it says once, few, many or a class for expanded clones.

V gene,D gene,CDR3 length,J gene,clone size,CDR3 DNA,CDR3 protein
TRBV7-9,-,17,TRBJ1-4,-,TGTGCCAGCACATCTGTCCCACCGAGAGCGCCTAATGAAAAACTGTTTTTT,CASTSVPPRAPNEKLFF
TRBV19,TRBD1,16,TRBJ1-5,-,TGTGCCAGAGGGGGGGACAGCATATATAGCAATCAGCCCCAGCATTTT,CARGGDSIYSNQPQHF
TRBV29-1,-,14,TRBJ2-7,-,TGCAGCGTTGAAGAAGGGGGACCCGTCTACGAGCAGTACTTC,CSVEEGGPVYEQYF
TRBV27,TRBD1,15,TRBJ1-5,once,TGTGCCAGCAGCCCAAGCCCCAGGGGGGGTCAGCCCCAGCATTTT,CASSPSPRGGQPQHF
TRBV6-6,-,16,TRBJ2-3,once,TGTGCCAGCAGTTCCTGGCTGGGAGGTGGGCCAGATACGCAGTATTTT,CASSSWLGGGPDTQYF
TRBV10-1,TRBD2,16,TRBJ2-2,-,TGCGCCAGCAGTGGGGGGTCGAGCGGGATTACCGGGGAGCTGTTTTTT,CASSGGSSGITGELFF
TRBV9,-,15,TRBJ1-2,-,TGTGCCAGCAGCGTGTCCCCCGACAGTTCTTATGGCTACACCTTC,CASSVSPDSSYGYTF
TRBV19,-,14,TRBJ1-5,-,TGTGCCAGTAGCCCAACTACAGGCAATCAGCCCCAGCATTTT,CASSPTTGNQPQHF
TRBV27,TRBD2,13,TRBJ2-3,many,TGTGCCAGCAGTTTAGCGGGAGGAGATACGCAGTATTTT,CASSLAGGDTQYF
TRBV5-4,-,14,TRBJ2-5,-,TGTGCCAGCTCGGGGCCAGCTCATCCAGAGACCCAGTACTTC,CASSGPAHPETQYF
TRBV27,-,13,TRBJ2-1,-,TGTGCCAGCAGTTTCCTCTCCTACAATGAGCAGTTCTTC,CASSFLSYNEQFF
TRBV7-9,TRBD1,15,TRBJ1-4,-,TGTGCCAGCAGCCCCACGACAGGGTATGAGGTAAAACTGTTTTTT,CASSPTTGYEVKLFF
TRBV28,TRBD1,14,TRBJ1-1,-,TGTGCCAGCAGTCTAGGACAGGGGTATACTGAAGCTTTCTTT,CASSLGQGYTEAFF
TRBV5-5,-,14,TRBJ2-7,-,TGTGCCAGCAGCTTGGCCTCAGACCTATGGGAGCAGTACTTC,CASSLASDLWEQYF
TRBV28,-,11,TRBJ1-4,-,TGTGCCAGCAACCTGGGGGGTGAACTGTTTTTT,CASNLGGELFF
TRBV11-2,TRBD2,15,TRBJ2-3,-,TGTGCCAGCAGCTTTCTAGCGGGAGGTCCAGATACGCAGTATTTT,CASSFLAGGPDTQYF
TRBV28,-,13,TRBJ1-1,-,TGTGCCAGCAGTTTTACAGAGAACACTGAAGCTTTCTTT,CASSFTENTEAFF
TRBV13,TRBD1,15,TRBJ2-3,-,TGTGCCAGCAGCTTTTCGGACAGGGGTACAGATACGCAGTATTTT,CASSFSDRGTDTQYF
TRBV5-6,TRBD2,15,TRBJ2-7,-,TGTGCCAGCAGCTTCCTTAGCGGGAGAGTACACGAGCAGTACTTC,CASSFLSGRVHEQYF
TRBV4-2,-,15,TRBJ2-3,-,TGTGCCAGCAGCCAAGAAAACTCCCTCACAGATACGCAGTATTTT,CASSQENSLTDTQYF
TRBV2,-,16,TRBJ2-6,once,TGTGCCAGCGGCTTGGGGAGCGTCTCTGGGGCCAACGTCCTGACTTTC,CASGLGSVSGANVLTF
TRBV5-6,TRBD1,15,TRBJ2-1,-,TGTGCCAGCAGCTTCGGACAGGGGGCAGGGAATGAGCAGTTCTTC,CASSFGQGAGNEQFF
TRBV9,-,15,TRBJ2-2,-,TGTGCCAGCAGCGTAGAGGGGCACCCCACCGGGGAGCTGTTTTTT,CASSVEGHPTGELFF
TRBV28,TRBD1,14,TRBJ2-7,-,TGTGCCAGTACCGGGACAGGGAGCTCCTACGAGCAGTACTTC,CASTGTGSSYEQYF
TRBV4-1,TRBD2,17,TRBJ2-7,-,TGCGCCAGCAGCCAAATGCGTTCTAGCGGGAGAGGCTACGAGCAGTACTTC,CASSQMRSSGRGYEQYF
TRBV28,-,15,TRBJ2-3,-,TGTGCCAGCAAAACCGCGGGAATTGGCACAGATACGCAGTATTTT,CASKTAGIGTDTQYF
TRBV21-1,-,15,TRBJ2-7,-,TGTGCCAGCAGCAAAGGTTATGCACAGACCTACGAGCAGTACTTC,CASSKGYAQTYEQYF
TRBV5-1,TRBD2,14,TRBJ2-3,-,TGCGCCAGCAGAGGACTAGCTTCCACAGATACGCAGTATTTT,CASRGLASTDTQYF
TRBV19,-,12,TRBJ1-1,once,TGTGCCAGTAAGGTGGGGGGGACTGAAGCTTTCTTT,CASKVGGTEAFF
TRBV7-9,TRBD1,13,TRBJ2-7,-,TGTGCCAGCAGCGGGACAGGGTTCGACGAGCAGTACTTC,CASSGTGFDEQYF
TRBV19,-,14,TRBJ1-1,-,TGTGCCAGTAGTATAGAAGGAGGGAACACTGAAGCTTTCTTT,CASSIEGGNTEAFF
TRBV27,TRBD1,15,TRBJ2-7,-,TGTGCCAGCAGTCTAACAGGGGTGTTGGGCTACGAGCAGTACTTC,CASSLTGVLGYEQYF
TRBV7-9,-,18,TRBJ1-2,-,TGTGCCGCAAGATCCCCCGCACACCAATTAAGAGCTAACTATGGCTACACCTTC,CAARSPAHQLRANYGYTF
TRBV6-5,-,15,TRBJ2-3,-,TGTGCCAGCAGTTACAACACCCTTCGCACAGATACGCAGTATTTT,CASSYNTLRTDTQYF
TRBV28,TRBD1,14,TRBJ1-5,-,TGTGCCAGCAGTCCTGGGACAGGGGTTCAGCCCCAGCATTTT,CASSPGTGVQPQHF
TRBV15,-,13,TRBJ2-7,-,TGTGCCACTAGGGGGGACAGCTCCTACGAGCAGTACTTC,CATRGDSSYEQYF
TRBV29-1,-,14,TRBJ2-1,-,TGCAGCGTTATGGGACCGGCCAATAGGAATGAGCAGTTCTTC,CSVMGPANRNEQFF
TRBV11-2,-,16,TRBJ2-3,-,TGTGCCAGCAGCCAAATGGGTAGCAGTTACACAGATACGCAGTATTTT,CASSQMGSSYTDTQYF
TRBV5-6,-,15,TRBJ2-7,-,TGTGCCAGCAGCCGCCCCCGGCAGCGGTCCGACAGGTGGTACTTC,CASSRPRQRSDRWYF
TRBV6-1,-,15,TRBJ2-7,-,TGTGCCAGCAGTGCCCAACCAGGAGGAAACTACGAGCAGTACTTC,CASSAQPGGNYEQYF
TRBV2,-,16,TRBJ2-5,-,TGTGCCAGCAGTGATGGAGGTTTGGCAGCCCAAGAGACCCAGTACTTC,CASSDGGLAAQETQYF
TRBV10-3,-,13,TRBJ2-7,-,TGTGCCATCAGTGACCTCCCTTGGTACGAGCAGTACTTC,CAISDLPWYEQYF
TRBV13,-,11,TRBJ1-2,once,TGTGCCAGCAGCTTTAGAGATGGCTACACCTTC,CASSFRDGYTF
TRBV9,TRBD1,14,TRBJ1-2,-,TGTGCCAGCAGCCCAGGGGGCGGAGGAGGTGGCTACACCTTC,CASSPGGGGGGYTF
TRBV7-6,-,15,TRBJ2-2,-,TGTGCCAGCAGCTTTCATGTGGAGAGCACCGGGGAGCTGTTTTTT,CASSFHVESTGELFF
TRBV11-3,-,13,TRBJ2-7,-,TGTGCCAGCAGCCCAGTCGACTCCTACGAGCAGTACTTC,CASSPVDSYEQYF
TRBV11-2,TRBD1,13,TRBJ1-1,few,TGTGCCAGCAGCACCAGGACAGGGACTGAAGCTTTCTTT,CASSTRTGTEAFF
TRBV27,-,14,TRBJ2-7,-,TGTGCCAGCAGTTTAATTTATTCTACCCACGAGCAGTACTTC,CASSLIYSTHEQYF
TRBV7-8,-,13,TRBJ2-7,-,TGTGCCAGCAGCTTAAACTTTCCAAGCGAGCAGTACTTC,CASSLNFPSEQYF
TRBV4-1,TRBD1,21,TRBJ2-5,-,TGCGCCAGCAGCCAAGGGCCCTACTCCGGGACAGGGGATCTCTACCAAGAGACCCAGTACTTC,CASSQGPYSGTGDLYQETQYF
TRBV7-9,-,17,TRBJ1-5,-,TGTGCCAGCAGCTCAAGCACTGCCGGGGGGGGCAATCAGCCCCAGCATTTT,CASSSSTAGGGNQPQHF
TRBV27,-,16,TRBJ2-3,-,TGTGCCAGCAGTTTATCGAGAGACAGGCTTACAGATACGCAGTATTTT,CASSLSRDRLTDTQYF
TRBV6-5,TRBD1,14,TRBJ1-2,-,TGTGCCAGCAGTCCGATGGACAGGGGCTATGGCTACACCTTC,CASSPMDRGYGYTF